This entry is about one TCR beta chain. These data are taken from a study of blood T cells in healthy people across ages. As for the study in general: Capture via template switching afforded approximately one barcoded beta molecule per two T cells.

The second PCR ran roughly 7 to 12 cycles with a sample-barcoded 5' primer and J-beta primers. Each CDR3 protein gets one entry after TCRdb re-called the 5' RACE reads with MiXCR. The data show 750,000 or so distinct CDR3 sequences, roughly 25% seen once. The CDR3 covers 15 residues. In germline, CDR1 is SGDLS, CDR2 YYNGEE. The J segment lost 3 bases and the V segment lost 3 bases, leaving 4 bases of the junction unmatched. These data were also reused for a study on T cells of mothers and their children. That study adds: The study found slightly higher but non-significant overlap in related versus unrelated mother-child pairs.

The chain has TRBV9 and TRBJ2-5, with TRBD2 matching 11 bases. The clonotype originates from a boy aged 10-17 years in good health. Sequencing was done on a sample of blood. The CDR3 reads CASSDPTSGEETQYF. CDR3 DNA: TGTGCCAGCAGCGACCCGACTAGCGGGGAAGAGACCCAGTACTTC.